These 4 T cell receptor beta chains were all obtained from the same sample, sequenced in a study of neurological immune-mediated disorders (dated by TCRdb to the late 2010s). Libraries were built with 5' RACE. Reads for this sample came from an Illumina HiSeq 2500. In TCRdb, the public reads were trimmed at Q25 with fastp and aligned with MiXCR, with productive beta chains retained. Here each entry gathers all rows of one CDR3 protein and keeps the most common genes and DNA. In all, the sample holds 25,000 to 35,000 distinct CDR3 sequences, and over 3% of those were seen once. 7% to 8.5% of the sample is taken by the ten largest. Sample: PBMCs. These receptors all stem from a woman younger than 45 with multiple sclerosis.

The chain carries TRBV18 and TRBJ2-7; D is undetermined. Per germline, CDR1 KGHSH and CDR2 LQKENI. This CDR3 spans 12 amino acids. Deletions cut 3 bases from V and 5 bases from J, with 8 bases between. This CDR3 reads CASSPKGHEQYF. The CDR3 DNA is TGTGCCAGCTCACCGAAGGGTCACGAGCAGTACTTC.

This clonotype was detected many times. This chain uses TRBV18 with TRBJ2-7, with a possible D match to TRBD2 (5 bases). Trimming took 1 base from V and 3 from J, leaving 7 bases between them. Germline CDR1 reads KGHSH; CDR2 reads LQKENI. This CDR3 has 13 amino acids. The CDR3 coding sequence is TGTGCCAGCTCACCACGGGGAGACTACGAGCAGTACTTC. Residues: CASSPRGDYEQYF.

This clonotype was detected ten times or more. The chain uses TRBV15 and TRBJ2-6; D gene uncertain. The CDR3 is 15 residues long. Trimming took off 0 bases at V and 4 bases at J, with 7 bases between the two ends. The germline V gene encodes CDR1 LNHNV and CDR2 YYDKDF (reference sequence). The chain's CDR3 is CATSRDLRGANVLTF. The CDR3 DNA follows: TGTGCCACCAGCAGAGATCTGAGGGGGGCCAACGTCCTGACTTTC.

This clonotype was seen a few times. The chain recombines TRBV20-1 with TRBJ2-3, with 9 bases that match TRBD1. This CDR3 spans 17 amino acids. V shed 5 bases, J shed 4 bases, and the junction held 16 bases outside the gene matches. Germline CDR1 reads DFQATT; CDR2 reads SNEGSKA (reference sequence). The CDR3 spells CSARLLRWDRVSDTQYF. CDR3 bases: TGCAGTGCTCGACTCCTCCGGTGGGACAGGGTGTCAGATACGCAGTATTTT.